The 11 T cell receptor beta chains below all came from one sample that was sequenced in a study of blood T cell repertoires in COVID-19. Here immunoSEQ multiplex PCR was the method, and the copy in TCRdb shows in-frame clones only, minus some. The sample consists of about 80,000 clones, 82% of them appearing once. Sequenced material: peripheral blood. These receptors were collected from a woman in her 70s with acute or convalescent COVID-19.

This sequence joins TRBV4-1 and TRBJ2-7, with 9 bases lining up with TRBD2. The V segment lost 2 bases and the J segment 4 bases; nucleotides outside the gene matches: 18. CDR1 and CDR2 (germline): MGHRA, YSYEKL. This CDR3 region has 19 residues. The CDR3 DNA reads TGCGCCAGCAGCCAATATATGGGGTCGTGGGGAGCGGGGGGTTACGAGCAGTACTTC. Its protein is CASSQYMGSWGAGGYEQYF.

This chain joins TRBV5-1 and TRBJ2-3; the D gene is possibly TRBD1 (6 bases). The germline gives CDR1 SGHRS, CDR2 YFSETQ. V was pared by 4 bases and J by 4 bases, with 19 bases between. CDR3 length: 16 residues. The CDR3 DNA reads as TGCGCCAGCAGCGTACAGGGTAGTACTAATCCAGATACGCAGTATTTT. It specifies CASSVQGSTNPDTQYF.

The chain links TRBV3-1 (or the pseudogene TRBV3-2) to TRBJ2-7; 12 bases fit TRBD2. Germline loops: CDR1 LGHDT, CDR2 YNNKEL (reference sequence). With V trimmed by 3 bases and J by 0 bases, 3 bases remained unmatched. The CDR3 is 16 residues long. The CDR3 here is CASSQGLAGYSYEQYF. DNA of the CDR3: TGTGCCAGCAGCCAGGGACTAGCGGGTTACTCCTACGAGCAGTACTTC.

The chain combines TRBV10-1 with TRBJ2-3, with 10 nucleotides matching TRBD1. CDR3 length equals 15 residues. With 3 bases clipped from V and 3 bases from J, the junction kept 3 bases outside the gene matches. Germline-derived CDR1 and CDR2 are WNHNN and SYGVQD (reference sequence). CDR3 sequence: CASSDTDRGTDTQYF. The CDR3 DNA sequence: TGCGCCAGCAGTGATACGGACAGGGGGACAGATACGCAGTATTTT.

The chain joins TRBV30 to TRBJ1-1; D gene uncertain. Trimming took off 3 bases at V and 0 bases at J, with 14 bases between the two ends. Germline assignment: CDR1 GTSNPN and CDR2 SVGIG (reference sequence). The CDR3 consists of 15 residues. CDR3 in amino acids: CAWRSRGRLNTEAFF. CDR3 in DNA: TGTGCCTGGAGGTCCCGAGGCCGGCTGAACACTGAAGCTTTCTTT.

This rearrangement joins TRBV20-1 to TRBJ2-5; D is ambiguous. CDR3 length equals 11 residues. The V end was cut by 6 bases, the J end by 4 bases, with 9 bases between. CDR1 is DFQATT and CDR2 is SNEGSKA in the germline V gene (reference sequence). In DNA form, the CDR3 reads TGCAGTGCCCTAGGTCGAGAGACCCAGTACTTC. Its translation is CSALGRETQYF.

This chain joins TRBV10-3 and TRBJ2-1; 8 bases line up with TRBD2. The trim removed 10 bases at V and 0 bases at J, leaving 2 bases unmatched. CDR1 ENHRY and CDR2 SYGVKD come from the germline V gene. This CDR3 has 13 residues. The CDR3 sequence is CATAGDSYNEQFF. The CDR3 bases are TGTGCCACAGCGGGGGACTCCTACAATGAGCAGTTCTTC.

This rearrangement joins TRBV18 to TRBJ2-1, with a possible D match to TRBD1 (5 bases). Germline V gene sequence: CDR1 KGHSH, CDR2 LQKENI. The CDR3 length is 15 residues. V gave up 4 bases and J gave up 6 bases, with 16 bases separating them. The CDR3 nucleotides read TGTGCCAGCTCACTCCCCTCAGGGTGGGGCAATGAGCAGTTCTTC. Translation: CASSLPSGWGNEQFF.

The genes are TRBV10-2 and TRBJ1-1; D gene ambiguous. Per germline, CDR1 WSHSY and CDR2 SAAADI. Trimming stripped 8 bases from V and 0 bases from J, with 13 bases between. The CDR3 has 14 residues. CDR3 bases: TGCGCCAGCTCGAGCGCCGCCATGAACACTGAAGCTTTCTTT. Amino acid sequence: CASSSAAMNTEAFF.

V usage is TRBV6-1 and J usage is TRBJ2-6; D ambiguous. This CDR3 region has 16 residues. Germline values: CDR1 MNHNS, CDR2 SASEGT. Deletions cut 1 base from V and 3 bases from J, with 10 bases between. The CDR3 coding sequence is TGTGCCAGCAGTGAAGATGGTGGAGTTGGGGCCAACGTCCTGACTTTC. This gives the protein CASSEDGGVGANVLTF.

The V call is TRBV19, the J call TRBJ1-1, with D possibly matching TRBD1 (6 bases). Trimming cost V 6 bases and J 3 bases, with 11 bases left between them. Germline values: CDR1 LNHDA, CDR2 SQIVND (reference sequence). The CDR3 covers 13 residues. CDR3 in amino acids: CASRTGFYTEAFF. In DNA form, the CDR3 reads TGTGCCAGTAGGACAGGTTTCTACACTGAAGCTTTCTTT.